The subject of this entry is one T cell receptor beta chain. Its antigen target is currently unknown. No much larger clone is present one base from it, and per-base qualities are unavailable. This entry belongs to a study of Ad26.COV2.S vaccination and SARS-CoV-2 variants (dated by TCRdb to the early 2020s). With respect to the entire study: Vaccine-arm donors came from COV1001, a multicentre, randomized, double-blind, placebo-controlled phase I-IIa trial of Ad26.COV2.S in healthy adults. Investigators did not know the trial group allocation while performing experiments and assessing outcomes. Ad26.COV2.S was given intramuscularly at 5x10^10 or 1x10^11 viral particles, as a single shot or as two shots 56 days apart. The specificity and breadth of SARS-CoV-2-reactive T cell receptors after Ad26.COV2.S vaccination were assessed by TCRbeta repertoire sequencing. A total of roughly 30 samples were included in the TCR-sequenced set, comprising around 19 Ad26.COV2.S vaccine recipients, 5 placebo recipients and 8 SARS-CoV-2 convalescent individuals. Trial participants were randomized into five groups of five: low-dose or high-dose Ad26.COV2.S given once or twice, or placebo on both occasions. What the work shows at the level of the full study, not this receptor alone: According to the authors, total T cell responses may have been underestimated by the TCR breadth and depth analyses. Non-spike TCR breadth was comparable between vaccine and placebo recipients, consistent with the vaccine containing only spike. Higher spike-specific TCR breadth was observed in Ad26.COV2.S recipients than in placebo recipients (P = 0.0014). After vaccination, spike-specific CD8+ and CD4+ T cell responses were reported to show substantial breadth. Comparing responses between vaccine doses or regimens was not something the study was powered to do.

In the germline V gene (reference sequence), CDR1 corresponds to GTSNPN and CDR2 to SVGIG. The CDR3 runs 15 residues from the cysteine to the phenylalanine. CDR3 DNA only is kept here, 45 bases in frame from base 1. Trimming accounts for 5 bases at V and 5 bases at J, while the number of junction bases matched to no gene is 8. TCRbeta CDR3 regions were sequenced with the immunoSEQ Assay. After extraction, genomic DNA underwent amplification by bias-controlled multiplex PCR, followed by high-throughput sequencing. Per the authors' processing: To quantify the absolute abundance of every unique TCRbeta CDR3 region, sequences were collapsed and filtered. T cell fraction was estimated by normalizing TCRbeta template counts to usable DNA, with usable DNA measured through amplification of reference genes found in all nucleated cells. Repertoire TCRs were annotated as SARS-CoV-2-specific by exact matching of V gene, CDR3 amino acid sequence and J gene to a known reactive TCR set. The reference SARS-CoV-2 TCR set was obtained from MIRA and was filtered for enrichment in COVID-19-positive ImmuneCODE repertoires, whereby public or cross-reactive TCRs were removed. Based on the MIRA antigens, annotated TCRs were further analysed at the level of specific ORF or position within ORF. Breadth was defined as annotated unique rearrangements over total unique productive rearrangements; depth was the summed frequency of those rearrangements. Two-sided Wilcoxon rank-sum tests were applied when comparing TCR breadth between groups. TCRdb holds this immuneACCESS table with in-frame rearrangements only. Some clones are missing; in checked studies, unresolved V genes explain under half, and the rest has no known cause. The V and J calls and the clone size are those of that table, but D and trimming were determined from the DNA. Here the sample has 440,000 or so clones; roughly 87% occur a single time. The ten top clones hold around 1.8% of the sample.

The treatment or condition label for this specimen denotes: around 19 received Ad26.COV2.S at low or high dose, single or two shots; several received placebo; per-sample allocation not given. Repertoires of vaccine and placebo recipients were sequenced from samples collected on day 63 after the first injection. Between 29 July and 7 August 2020, Cohort 1b enrolled about 27 adults aged 18-55 years at one site in Boston, USA. Ad26.COV2.S consisted of a replication-incompetent adenovirus type 26 vector by which a prefusion-stabilized SARS-CoV-2 spike protein from the original Wuhan strain was expressed.

The receptor was derived from a person between 18 and 65 years old who received the Ad26.COV2.S COVID-19 vaccine or a placebo. This receptor chain uses TRBV30 and TRBJ2-3; TRBD1 lines up with 12 middle nucleotides. Sequences were derived from peripheral blood, sampled in a trial of Ad26.COV2.S vaccine versus placebo. In nucleotide form, the sequence is TGTGCCTGGCGGAAAGGGACAGGGGGCCAAGATACGCAGTATTTT. This encodes CAWRKGTGGQDTQYF.